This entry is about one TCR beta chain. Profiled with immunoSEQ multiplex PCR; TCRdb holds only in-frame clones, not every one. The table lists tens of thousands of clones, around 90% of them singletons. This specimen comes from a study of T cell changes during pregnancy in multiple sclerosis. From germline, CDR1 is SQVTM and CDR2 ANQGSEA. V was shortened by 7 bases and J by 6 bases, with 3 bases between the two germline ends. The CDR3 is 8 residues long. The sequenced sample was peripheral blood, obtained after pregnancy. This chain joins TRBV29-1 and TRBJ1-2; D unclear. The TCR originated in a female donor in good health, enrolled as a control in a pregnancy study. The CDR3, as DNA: TGCAGCGCAGATGGCTACACCTTC. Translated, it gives CSADGYTF. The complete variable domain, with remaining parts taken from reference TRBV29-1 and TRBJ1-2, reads SAVISQKPSRDICQRGTSLTIQCQVDSQVTMMFWYRQQPGQSLTLIATANQGSEATYESGFVIDKFPISRPNLTFSTLTVSNMSPEDSSIYLCSADGYTFGSGTRLTVV.